This T cell receptor beta chain was captured by sequencing in a study of T-cell memory formation after mild COVID-19. TCRdb re-called the 5' RACE reads with MiXCR, one entry per CDR3 protein. The sample consists of about 210,000 distinct CDR3 sequences, under 12% of them appearing once. Germline CDR1 is LNHNV and CDR2 is YYDKDF (reference sequence). CDR3 length: 13 residues. Trimming removed 3 bases from V and 3 bases from J, with 5 bases in between. This clonotype was found a few times. The source of this sequence is a man younger than 35 who had mild COVID-19 (a few samples of this study predate the infection). Cell type and time point are not known. Sample: PBMCs or a T cell subset sorted from them (not recorded which). J is TRBJ2-2 and V is TRBV15; D remains ambiguous. The CDR3 DNA sequence: TGTGCCACCAGCAGCCGCTACACCGGGGAGCTGTTTTTT. Residues: CATSSRYTGELFF.